The clone carrying this T cell receptor beta chain was picked up one time. This specimen comes from a study of Ad26.COV2.S vaccination and SARS-CoV-2 variants. The sample's treatment: about 20 received Ad26.COV2.S at low or high dose, single or two shots; five or six received placebo; per-sample allocation not given. Collection of samples fell on day 63 after the first vaccine or placebo injection. The assay was immunoSEQ multiplex PCR, and TCRdb's table has in-frame clones only and misses some. The sample holds roughly 700,000 clones, approximately 88% seen once. Sequenced material: peripheral blood, taken in a trial of Ad26.COV2.S vaccine versus placebo. This receptor was identified in a person aged 18-65 years who received the Ad26.COV2.S COVID-19 vaccine or a placebo.

This chain's CDR3 is CASSPDTYRSGSSTDTQYF. CDR3 bases: TGTGCCAGCTCTCCTGACACGTACAGAAGCGGGAGTAGCACAGATACGCAGTATTTT. The chain couples TRBV18 to TRBJ2-3; 8 nucleotides align to TRBD2. Germline CDR1 and CDR2: KGHSH and LQKENI. The CDR3 is made up of 19 amino acids. V was clipped by 6 bases and J by 0 bases; unmatched bases: 17.